What follows are 23 T cell receptor beta chains derived from one specimen sequenced in a study of control samples from healthy donors and cancer patients. Libraries were prepared by immunoSEQ multiplex PCR; TCRdb keeps only in-frame clonotypes and omits some of them. The profile covers 120,000 or so clones, with around 92% appearing a single time and about 0.6% taken by the ten largest. The specimen sequenced was PBMCs. These receptor sequences come from an elderly man with head and neck cancer.

This clone was picked up a small number of times. V is TRBV2 and J is TRBJ1-1; D gene unclear. The CDR3 runs to 14 residues. V lost 7 bases to trimming and J lost 5 bases, with 17 bases between them. CDR1 is SNHLY, CDR2 FYNNEI, per germline. This CDR3 is CASIPTEAGTEAFF. CDR3 in DNA: TGTGCCAGCATTCCGACCGAGGCGGGGACTGAAGCTTTCTTT. Looking up the rest from reference TRBV2 and TRBJ1-1 gives the full variable domain: EPEVTQTPSHQVTQMGQEVILRCVPISNHLYFYWYRQILGQKVEFLVSFYNNEISEKSEIFDDQFSVERPDGSNFTLKIRSTKLEDSAMYFCASIPTEAGTEAFFGQGTRLTVV.

The chain joins TRBV27 to TRBJ1-2; 10 nucleotides align to TRBD1. V lost 6 bases to trimming and J lost 4 bases; unmatched junction nucleotides: 8. Looked up from germline, CDR1 is MNHEY and CDR2 is SMNVEV (reference sequence). The CDR3 sequence is 15 residues long. CDR3 DNA sequence: TGTGCCAGCAGAACCCCGAGACAGGGGGCCTATGGCTACACCTTC. It codes for CASRTPRQGAYGYTF.

The sample holds one count of this clone. The rearrangement uses TRBV12-3 or TRBV12-4 and TRBJ2-5; D is unclear. The CDR3 contains 11 residues. The ends were cut back, 5 bases at V and 4 bases at J, with 5 bases in the middle. The CDR3 DNA follows: TGTGCCAGCAGTCTTGTAGAGACCCAGTACTTC. This encodes CASSLVETQYF.

The chain joins TRBV5-1 to TRBJ2-1; 8 bases map to TRBD1. V shed 3 bases, J shed 2 bases, and the junction held 4 bases outside the gene matches. Germline V gives CDR1 SGHRS, CDR2 YFSETQ. The CDR3 length is 15 residues. In DNA form, the CDR3 reads TGCGCCAGCAGCTCCCGACAGGGGCCCTACAATGAGCAGTTCTTC. This encodes CASSSRQGPYNEQFF.

This rearrangement joins TRBV2 to TRBJ1-2, with 9 bases aligning to TRBD1. J gave up 5 bases and V 11 bases, and 9 bases lay outside the gene matches. The germline V gene encodes CDR1 SNHLY and CDR2 FYNNEI. This CDR3 spans 13 amino acids. The CDR3 sequence: CAGGAGQGYGYTF. CDR3 coding DNA: TGTGCCGGGGGTGCGGGACAGGGATATGGCTACACCTTC.

This clone was found once. V and J are TRBV6-2 or TRBV6-3 and TRBJ1-6, with TRBD1 matching 9 bases. V shed 2 bases, J shed 6 bases, and the junction held 11 bases outside the gene matches. CDR1 is MNHEY, CDR2 SVGEGT, per germline. The CDR3 loop spans 18 amino acids. In nucleotides, the CDR3 is TGTGCCAGCAGTTACGAGCCGGACAGGGGAAAAATTAATTCACCCCTCCACTTT. Amino acids: CASSYEPDRGKINSPLHF.

The V call is TRBV10-3, the J call TRBJ2-3; D unclear. V lost 4 bases, J lost 4 bases, and 3 bases lay in between. From germline, CDR1 is ENHRY and CDR2 SYGVKD. This CDR3 region has 11 residues. The CDR3 coding sequence is TGTGCCATCAGTGCCTCAGATACGCAGTATTTT. This encodes CAISASDTQYF.

J is TRBJ2-3 and V is TRBV5-8; tentatively, D is TRBD2 (6 bases). CDR1 and CDR2 (germline): SGHTS, YDEGEE. The CDR3 sequence is 15 residues long. The V gene lost 2 bases and the J gene lost 3 bases, with 13 bases spanning the gap. The CDR3 sequence: CASSFGLPGTDTQYF. CDR3 nucleotide sequence: TGTGCCAGCAGCTTCGGACTACCAGGGACAGATACGCAGTATTTT.

The V and J genes are TRBV21-1 and TRBJ1-1; the D call TRBD1 from the table was never checked on the DNA. TRBV21-1 is shown as a pseudogene. The CDR3 totals 15 residues. For the CDR3, the DNA is TGTGCCAGCCCCAGGGATGGGGTTATGAACACTGAAGCTTTCTTT. Its translation is CASPRDGVMNTEAFF.

The chain carries TRBV20-1 and TRBJ1-1; possible D gene TRBD1, 5 bases. This CDR3 spans 14 amino acids. From germline, CDR1 is DFQATT and CDR2 SNEGSKA (reference sequence). V was clipped by 3 bases and J by 7 bases, with 18 bases between them. CDR3 residues: CSASAPRGVVEAFF. As DNA, the CDR3 is TGCAGTGCTAGTGCCCCCCGGGGGGTTGTTGAAGCTTTCTTT.

The chain links TRBV7-9 to TRBJ1-1; a possible D gene is TRBD1 (5 bases). This CDR3 has 12 amino acids. V dropped 3 bases and J dropped 7 bases, with 9 bases sitting between them. Germline CDR1 reads SEHNR; CDR2 reads FQNEAQ (reference sequence). The CDR3 loop reads CASSLDTHEAFF. The CDR3 coding sequence is TGTGCCAGCAGCTTGGACACCCATGAAGCTTTCTTT.

The V gene is TRBV6-5, the J gene TRBJ2-2; a weak D match, TRBD2 (5 bases). The germline V and J ends were trimmed by 6 bases and 6 bases, with 11 bases remaining between them. The CDR3 sequence is 13 residues long. CDR1 and CDR2 (germline): MNHEY, SVGAGI. CDR3 nucleotides: TGTGCCAGCAGACTAGATAGCGCCGGGGAGCTGTTTTTT. It specifies CASRLDSAGELFF.

The genes are TRBV24-1 and TRBJ2-3, with unresolved D. V lost 5 bases to trimming and J lost 1 base, with 9 bases between them. Germline CDR1 KGHDR, CDR2 SFDVKD. There are 14 residues in the CDR3. The CDR3 bases are TGTGCCACCAGTGGTCGAACAGGCACAGATACGCAGTATTTT. This codes for CATSGRTGTDTQYF.

The chain combines TRBV5-8 with TRBJ2-7; D is undetermined. There are 14 residues in the CDR3. CDR1 is SGHTS and CDR2 is YDEGEE in the germline V gene. The germline V and J ends were trimmed by 3 bases and 0 bases, with 10 bases remaining between them. CDR3 sequence reads: CASSSQESSYEQYF. The CDR3 nucleotides read TGTGCCAGCAGCTCGCAGGAGAGCTCCTACGAGCAGTACTTC. The complete variable domain, with remaining parts taken from reference TRBV5-8 and TRBJ2-7, reads EAGVTQSPTHLIKTRGQQATLRCSPISGHTSVYWYQQALGLGLQFLLWYDEGEERNRGNFPPRFSGRQFPNYSSELNVNALELEDSALYLCASSSQESSYEQYFGPGTRLTVT.

The chain combines TRBV9 with TRBJ2-3, with D perhaps TRBD1 or TRBD2 (5 bases each). V was cut by 3 bases and J by 0 bases, with 11 bases left in between. Germline assignment: CDR1 SGDLS and CDR2 YYNGEE. This CDR3 has 15 amino acids. The CDR3 loop is CASSALGVSTDTQYF. CDR3 nucleotide sequence: TGTGCCAGCAGCGCGTTGGGGGTTAGCACAGATACGCAGTATTTT. The full variable domain, its missing parts supplied by reference TRBV9 and TRBJ2-3, is DSGVTQTPKHLITATGQRVTLRCSPRSGDLSVYWYQQSLDQGLQFLIQYYNGEERAKGNILERFSAQQFPDLHSELNLSSLELGDSALYFCASSALGVSTDTQYFGPGTRLTVL.

J is TRBJ1-2 and V is TRBV7-2; no definite D call. The germline CDR1 and CDR2 sequences are SGHTA and FQGNSA. Trimming removed 2 bases from V and 1 base from J, with 5 bases in between. This CDR3 comprises 13 residues. This chain's CDR3 is CASSLSHNYGYTF. CDR3 sequence (DNA): TGTGCCAGCAGCTTAAGTCATAACTATGGCTACACCTTC.

This chain uses TRBV11-2 with TRBJ2-1; D not resolved. This CDR3 has 12 amino acids. Germline V gives CDR1 SGHAT, CDR2 FQNNGV. V was clipped by 4 bases and J by 7 bases, with 8 bases between them. The chain's CDR3 is CASSSIKNEQFF. CDR3 nucleotide sequence: TGTGCCAGCAGCTCCATAAAAAATGAGCAGTTCTTC.

J is TRBJ1-6 and V is TRBV4-3; 7 nucleotides match TRBD1. Germline loops: CDR1 LGHNA, CDR2 YSLEER. This CDR3 contains 16 residues. The V gene end was trimmed by 0 bases and the J gene end by 7 bases; junction bases not matched to a gene: 6. The CDR3 spells CASSQDSTGSNSPLHF. The CDR3 DNA sequence: TGCGCCAGCAGCCAAGACTCGACAGGGTCAAATTCACCCCTCCACTTT.

The V call is TRBV7-8, the J call TRBJ1-1, with D unresolved. This CDR3 contains 13 residues. V lost 3 bases to trimming and J lost 6 bases, with 11 bases between them. Per the germline V gene, CDR1 is SGHVS and CDR2 is FQNEAQ. This CDR3 is CASSFKVGAEAFF. The CDR3 DNA reads TGTGCCAGCAGCTTCAAGGTTGGCGCTGAAGCTTTCTTT.

The chain joins TRBV5-1 to TRBJ2-7; perhaps TRBD1 as D (5 bases). The CDR3 has 13 residues. Per germline, CDR1 SGHRS and CDR2 YFSETQ. V shed 4 bases and J shed 0 bases, with 8 bases lying between them. CDR3 in amino acids: CASSLQVSYEQYF. The DNA for the CDR3 is TGCGCCAGCAGCCTACAGGTCTCCTACGAGCAGTACTTC.

The V and J genes are TRBV30 and TRBJ1-4, with D unclear. The CDR3 is 14 amino acids. Trimming removed 1 base from V and 0 bases from J, with 6 bases in between. Germline CDR1 and CDR2: GTSNPN and SVGIG (reference sequence). The CDR3 is CAWSGLATNEKLFF. The CDR3 region has the DNA TGTGCCTGGAGTGGGCTTGCAACTAATGAAAAACTGTTTTTT. Supplemented by reference TRBV30 and TRBJ1-4, the full variable domain reads SQTIHQWPATLVQPVGSPLSLECTVEGTSNPNLYWYRQAAGRGLQLLFYSVGIGQISSEVPQNLSASRPQDRQFILSSKKLLLSDSGFYLCAWSGLATNEKLFFGSGTQLSVL.

The CDR3 region is CASSSGGLPVLETQYF. In DNA form, the CDR3 reads TGTGCCAGCAGCTCTGGGGGACTACCCGTATTGGAGACCCAGTACTTC. The V call is TRBV7-2, the J call TRBJ2-5, with TRBD2 identical over 7 bases. The ends lost 4 bases at V and 5 bases at J; junction bases unmatched: 13. This CDR3 region has 16 residues. Germline lookup yields CDR1 SGHTA and CDR2 FQGNSA.

The V gene is TRBV7-9, the J gene TRBJ2-5; 9 bases agree with TRBD1. The CDR3 is made up of 18 amino acids. Germline V gene lookup returns CDR1 SEHNR and CDR2 FQNEAQ (reference sequence). Trimming at V came to 5 bases and at J to 5 bases, leaving 18 bases not matched to a gene. The CDR3 bases are TGTGCCAGCAGCACCCCCTTCCCAACGGGACAGGGCTGGGAGACCCAGTACTTC. Its translation: CASSTPFPTGQGWETQYF. The full variable domain, with the rest looked up from reference TRBV7-9 and TRBJ2-5, is DTGVSQNPRHKITKRGQNVTFRCDPISEHNRLYWYRQTLGQGPEFLTYFQNEAQLEKSRLLSDRFSAERPKGSFSTLEIQRTEQGDSAMYLCASSTPFPTGQGWETQYFGPGTRLLVL.